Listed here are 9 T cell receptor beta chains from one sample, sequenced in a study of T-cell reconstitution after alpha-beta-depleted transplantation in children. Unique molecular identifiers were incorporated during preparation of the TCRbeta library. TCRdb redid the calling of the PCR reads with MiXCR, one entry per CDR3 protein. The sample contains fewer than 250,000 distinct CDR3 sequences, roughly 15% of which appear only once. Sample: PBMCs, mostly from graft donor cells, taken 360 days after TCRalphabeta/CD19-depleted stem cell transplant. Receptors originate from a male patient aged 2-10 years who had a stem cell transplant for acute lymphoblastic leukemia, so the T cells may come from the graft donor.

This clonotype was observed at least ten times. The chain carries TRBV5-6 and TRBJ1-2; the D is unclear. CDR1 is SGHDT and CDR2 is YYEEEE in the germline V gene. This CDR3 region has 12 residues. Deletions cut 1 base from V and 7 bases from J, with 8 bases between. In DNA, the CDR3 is TGTGCCAGCAGCTTGCCTCTAAGTGGCTACACCTTC. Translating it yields CASSLPLSGYTF. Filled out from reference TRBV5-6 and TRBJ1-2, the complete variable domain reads DAGVTQSPTHLIKTRGQQVTLRCSPKSGHDTVSWYQQALGQGPQFIFQYYEEEERQRGNFPDRFSGHQFPNYSSELNVNALLLGDSALYLCASSLPLSGYTFGSGTRLTVV.

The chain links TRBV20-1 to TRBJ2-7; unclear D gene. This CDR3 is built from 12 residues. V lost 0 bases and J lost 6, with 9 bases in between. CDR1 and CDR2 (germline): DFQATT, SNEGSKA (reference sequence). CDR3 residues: CSARDWTPEQYF. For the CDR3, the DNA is TGCAGTGCTAGAGATTGGACCCCCGAGCAGTACTTC.

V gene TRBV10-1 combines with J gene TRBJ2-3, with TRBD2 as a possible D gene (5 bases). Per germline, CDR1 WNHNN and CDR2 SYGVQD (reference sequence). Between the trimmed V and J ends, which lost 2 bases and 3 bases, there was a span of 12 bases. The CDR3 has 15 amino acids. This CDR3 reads CASSEGGRRTDTQYF. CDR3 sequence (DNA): TGCGCCAGCAGTGAGGGAGGAAGAAGAACAGATACGCAGTATTTT.

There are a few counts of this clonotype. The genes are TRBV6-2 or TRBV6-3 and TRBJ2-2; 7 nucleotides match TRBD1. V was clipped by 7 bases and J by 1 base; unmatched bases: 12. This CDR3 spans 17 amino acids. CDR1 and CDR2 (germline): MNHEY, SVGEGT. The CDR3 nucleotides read TGTGCCAGCACTCTAAGGGGACAGCCATTGAACACCGGGGAGCTGTTTTTT. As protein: CASTLRGQPLNTGELFF.

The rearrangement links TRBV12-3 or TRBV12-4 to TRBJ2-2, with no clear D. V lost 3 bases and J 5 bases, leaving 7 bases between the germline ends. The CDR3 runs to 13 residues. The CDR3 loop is CASSFQATGELFF. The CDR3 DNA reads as TGTGCCAGCAGTTTTCAGGCGACCGGGGAGCTGTTTTTT.

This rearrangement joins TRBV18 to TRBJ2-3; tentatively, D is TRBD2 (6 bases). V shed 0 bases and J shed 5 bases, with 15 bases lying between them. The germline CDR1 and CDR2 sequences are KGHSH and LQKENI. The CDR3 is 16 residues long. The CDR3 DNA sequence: TGTGCCAGCTCACCACCTAGCGGCCAGGGAGTAGATACGCAGTATTTT. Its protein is CASSPPSGQGVDTQYF.

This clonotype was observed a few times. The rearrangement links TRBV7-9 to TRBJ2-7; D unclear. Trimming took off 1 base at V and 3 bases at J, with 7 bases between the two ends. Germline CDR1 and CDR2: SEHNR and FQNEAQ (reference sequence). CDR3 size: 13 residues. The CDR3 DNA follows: TGTGCCAGCAGCTTAGGAAAAGACTACGAGCAGTACTTC. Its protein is CASSLGKDYEQYF. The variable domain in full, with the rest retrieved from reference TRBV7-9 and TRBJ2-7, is DTGVSQNPRHKITKRGQNVTFRCDPISEHNRLYWYRQTLGQGPEFLTYFQNEAQLEKSRLLSDRFSAERPKGSFSTLEIQRTEQGDSAMYLCASSLGKDYEQYFGPGTRLTVT.

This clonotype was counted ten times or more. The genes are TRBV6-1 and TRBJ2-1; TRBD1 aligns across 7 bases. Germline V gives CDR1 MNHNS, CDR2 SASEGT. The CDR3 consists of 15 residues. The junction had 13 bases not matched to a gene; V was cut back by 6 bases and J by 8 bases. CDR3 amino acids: CASSPVQGSFHEQFF. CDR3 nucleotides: TGTGCCAGCAGCCCCGTACAGGGGAGCTTTCATGAGCAGTTCTTC.

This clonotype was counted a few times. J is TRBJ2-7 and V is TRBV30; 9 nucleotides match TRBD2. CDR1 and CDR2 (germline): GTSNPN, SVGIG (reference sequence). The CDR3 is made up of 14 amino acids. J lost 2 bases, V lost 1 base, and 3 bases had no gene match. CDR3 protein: CAWSALAGPYEQYF. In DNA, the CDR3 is TGTGCCTGGAGTGCCCTAGCGGGGCCCTACGAGCAGTACTTC.